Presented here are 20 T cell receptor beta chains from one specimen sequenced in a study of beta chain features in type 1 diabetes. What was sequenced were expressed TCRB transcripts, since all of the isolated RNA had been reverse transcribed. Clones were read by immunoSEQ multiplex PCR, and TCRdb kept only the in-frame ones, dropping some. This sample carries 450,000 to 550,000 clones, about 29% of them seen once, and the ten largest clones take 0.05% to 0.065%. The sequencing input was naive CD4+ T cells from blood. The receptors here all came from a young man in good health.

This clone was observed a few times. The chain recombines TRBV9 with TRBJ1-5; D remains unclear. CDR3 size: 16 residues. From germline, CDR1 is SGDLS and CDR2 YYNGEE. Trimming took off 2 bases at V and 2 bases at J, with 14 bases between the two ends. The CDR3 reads CASSVGLGSGNQPQHF. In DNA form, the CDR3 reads TGTGCCAGCAGCGTGGGTTTGGGCAGCGGCAATCAGCCCCAGCATTTT. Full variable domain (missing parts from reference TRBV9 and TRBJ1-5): DSGVTQTPKHLITATGQRVTLRCSPRSGDLSVYWYQQSLDQGLQFLIQYYNGEERAKGNILERFSAQQFPDLHSELNLSSLELGDSALYFCASSVGLGSGNQPQHFGDGTRLSIL.

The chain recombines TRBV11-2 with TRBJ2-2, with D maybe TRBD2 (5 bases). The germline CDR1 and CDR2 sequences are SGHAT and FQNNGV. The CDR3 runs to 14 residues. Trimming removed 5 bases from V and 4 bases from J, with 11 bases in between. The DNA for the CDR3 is TGTGCCAGCAGCCCCCCCCGGGGCACCGGGGAGCTGTTTTTT. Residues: CASSPPRGTGELFF. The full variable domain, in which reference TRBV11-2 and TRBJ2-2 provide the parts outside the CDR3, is EAGVAQSPRYKIIEKRQSVAFWCNPISGHATLYWYQQILGQGPKLLIQFQNNGVVDDSQLPKDRFSAERLKGVDSTLKIQPAKLEDSAVYLCASSPPRGTGELFFGEGSRLTVL.

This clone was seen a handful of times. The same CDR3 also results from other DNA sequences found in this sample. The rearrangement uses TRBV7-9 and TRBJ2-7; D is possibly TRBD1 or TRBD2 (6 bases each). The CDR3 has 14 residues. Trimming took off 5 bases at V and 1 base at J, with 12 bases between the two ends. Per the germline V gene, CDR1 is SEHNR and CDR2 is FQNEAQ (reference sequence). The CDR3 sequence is CASSLTGGSYEQYF. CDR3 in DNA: TGTGCCAGCAGCCTGACAGGAGGGTCCTACGAGCAGTACTTC.

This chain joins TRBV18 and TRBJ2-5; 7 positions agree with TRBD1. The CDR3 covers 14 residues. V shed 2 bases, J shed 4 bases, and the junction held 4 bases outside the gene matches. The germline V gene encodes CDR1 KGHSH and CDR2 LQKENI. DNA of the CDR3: TGTGCCAGCTCACCAGGACAGGTCCCAGAGACCCAGTACTTC. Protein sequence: CASSPGQVPETQYF.

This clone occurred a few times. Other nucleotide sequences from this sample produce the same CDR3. The CDR3 protein is CASSPRGYEQYF. The CDR3 DNA is TGTGCCAGCTCACCCAGGGGCTACGAGCAGTACTTC. The chain links TRBV18 to TRBJ2-7, with D perhaps matching TRBD1 (6 bases). Trimming removed 3 bases from V and 3 bases from J, with 6 bases in between. The CDR3 is 12 amino acids. CDR1 and CDR2 (germline): KGHSH, LQKENI.

CDR3 nucleotide sequence: TGTGCCATCAACGCGGGAACCCAAGAGACCCAGTACTTC. Translation gives CAINAGTQETQYF. The V call is TRBV10-3, the J call TRBJ2-5, with a possible D match to TRBD2 (6 bases). Germline V gene lookup returns CDR1 ENHRY and CDR2 SYGVKD. This CDR3 contains 13 residues. With 7 bases removed from V and 1 base from J, the gap between germline ends came to 10 bases.

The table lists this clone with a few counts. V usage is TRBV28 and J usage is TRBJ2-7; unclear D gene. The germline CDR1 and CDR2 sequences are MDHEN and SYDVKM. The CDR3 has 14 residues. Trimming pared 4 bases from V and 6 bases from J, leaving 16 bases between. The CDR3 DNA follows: TGTGCCAGCAGTTCCCTCGGCGCCGCCGGCGAGCAGTACTTC. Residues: CASSSLGAAGEQYF.

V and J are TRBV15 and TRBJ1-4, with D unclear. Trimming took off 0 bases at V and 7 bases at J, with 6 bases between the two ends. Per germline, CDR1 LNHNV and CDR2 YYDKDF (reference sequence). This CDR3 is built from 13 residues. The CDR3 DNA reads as TGTGCCACCAGCAGAGAGGGGAGTGAAAAACTGTTTTTT. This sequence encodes CATSREGSEKLFF.

DNA of the CDR3: TGTGCCAGCAGTGTTGAGGGAGCCACCGGGGAGCTGTTTTTT. This sequence encodes CASSVEGATGELFF. The genes are TRBV6-1 and TRBJ2-2, with D possibly matching TRBD2 (5 bases). This CDR3 comprises 14 residues. Germline loops: CDR1 MNHNS, CDR2 SASEGT. V was shortened by 4 bases and J by 4 bases, with 10 bases between the two germline ends.

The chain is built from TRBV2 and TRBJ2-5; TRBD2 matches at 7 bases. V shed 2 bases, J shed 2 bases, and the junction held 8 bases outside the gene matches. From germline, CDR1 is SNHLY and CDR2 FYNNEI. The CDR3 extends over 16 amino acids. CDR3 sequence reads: CASSEMGLAAQETQYF. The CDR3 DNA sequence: TGTGCCAGCAGTGAAATGGGGCTAGCGGCACAAGAGACCCAGTACTTC.

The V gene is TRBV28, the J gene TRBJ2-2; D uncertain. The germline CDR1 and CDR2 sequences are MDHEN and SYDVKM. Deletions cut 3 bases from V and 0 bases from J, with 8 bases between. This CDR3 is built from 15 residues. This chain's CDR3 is CASSLVTANTGELFF. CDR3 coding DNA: TGTGCCAGCAGTTTGGTGACCGCGAACACCGGGGAGCTGTTTTTT.

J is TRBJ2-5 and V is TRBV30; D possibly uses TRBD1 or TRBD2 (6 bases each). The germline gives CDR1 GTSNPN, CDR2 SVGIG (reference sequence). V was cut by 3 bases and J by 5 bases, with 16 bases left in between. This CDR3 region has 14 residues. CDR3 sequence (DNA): TGTGCCTGGAGGGTCCGGGGGCGCGTGGAGACCCAGTACTTC. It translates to CAWRVRGRVETQYF.

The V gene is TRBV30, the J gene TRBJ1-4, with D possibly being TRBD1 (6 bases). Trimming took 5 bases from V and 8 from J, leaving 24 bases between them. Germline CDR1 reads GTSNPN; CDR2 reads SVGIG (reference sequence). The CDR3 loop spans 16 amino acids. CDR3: CAWVGQRKGHKEKLFF. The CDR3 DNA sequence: TGTGCCTGGGTTGGACAGCGTAAGGGGCATAAGGAAAAACTGTTTTTT.

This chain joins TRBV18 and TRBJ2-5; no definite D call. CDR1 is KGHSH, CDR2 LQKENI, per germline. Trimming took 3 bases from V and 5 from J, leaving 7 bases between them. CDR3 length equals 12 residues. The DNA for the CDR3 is TGTGCCAGCTCACCGGCCGCGGAGACCCAGTACTTC. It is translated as CASSPAAETQYF.

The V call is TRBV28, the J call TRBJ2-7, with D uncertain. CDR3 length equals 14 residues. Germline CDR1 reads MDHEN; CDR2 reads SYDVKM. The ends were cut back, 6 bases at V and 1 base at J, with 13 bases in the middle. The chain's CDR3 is CASRPLGRSYEQYF. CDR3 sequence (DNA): TGTGCCAGCAGACCTCTCGGGCGTTCCTACGAGCAGTACTTC.

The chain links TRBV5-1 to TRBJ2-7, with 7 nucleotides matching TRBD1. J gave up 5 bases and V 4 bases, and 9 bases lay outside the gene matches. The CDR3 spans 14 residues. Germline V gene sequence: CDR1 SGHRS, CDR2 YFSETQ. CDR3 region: CASSVGDRDHEQYF. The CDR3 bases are TGCGCCAGCAGCGTGGGAGACAGGGACCACGAGCAGTACTTC.

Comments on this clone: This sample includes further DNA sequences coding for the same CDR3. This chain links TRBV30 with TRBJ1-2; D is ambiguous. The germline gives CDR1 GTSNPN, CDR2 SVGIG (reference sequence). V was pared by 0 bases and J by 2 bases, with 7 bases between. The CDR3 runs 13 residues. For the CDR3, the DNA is TGTGCCTGGAGTGTAGGGTCCAACTATGGCTACACCTTC. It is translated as CAWSVGSNYGYTF.

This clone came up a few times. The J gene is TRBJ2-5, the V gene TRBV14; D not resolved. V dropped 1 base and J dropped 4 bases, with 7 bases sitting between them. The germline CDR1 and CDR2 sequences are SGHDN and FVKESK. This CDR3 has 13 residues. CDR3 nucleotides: TGTGCCAGCAGCCAAGCGTACATAGAGACCCAGTACTTC. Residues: CASSQAYIETQYF. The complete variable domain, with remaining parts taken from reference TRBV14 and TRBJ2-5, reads EAGVTQFPSHSVIEKGQTVTLRCDPISGHDNLYWYRRVMGKEIKFLLHFVKESKQDESGMPNNRFLAERTGGTYSTLKVQPAELEDSGVYFCASSQAYIETQYFGPGTRLLVL.

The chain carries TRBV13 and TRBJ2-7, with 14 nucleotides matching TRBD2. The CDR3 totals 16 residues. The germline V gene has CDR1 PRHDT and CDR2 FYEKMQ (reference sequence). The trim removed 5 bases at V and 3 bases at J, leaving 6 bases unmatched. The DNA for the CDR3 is TGTGCCAGCAGCACAGGGACTAGCGGGAGAGGCTACGAGCAGTACTTC. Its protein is CASSTGTSGRGYEQYF.

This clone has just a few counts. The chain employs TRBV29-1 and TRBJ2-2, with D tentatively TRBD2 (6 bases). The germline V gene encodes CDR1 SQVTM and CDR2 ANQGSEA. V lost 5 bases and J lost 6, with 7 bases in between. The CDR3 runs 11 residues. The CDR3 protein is CSVTSSGELFF. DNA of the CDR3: TGCAGCGTTACTAGCTCCGGGGAGCTGTTTTTT.